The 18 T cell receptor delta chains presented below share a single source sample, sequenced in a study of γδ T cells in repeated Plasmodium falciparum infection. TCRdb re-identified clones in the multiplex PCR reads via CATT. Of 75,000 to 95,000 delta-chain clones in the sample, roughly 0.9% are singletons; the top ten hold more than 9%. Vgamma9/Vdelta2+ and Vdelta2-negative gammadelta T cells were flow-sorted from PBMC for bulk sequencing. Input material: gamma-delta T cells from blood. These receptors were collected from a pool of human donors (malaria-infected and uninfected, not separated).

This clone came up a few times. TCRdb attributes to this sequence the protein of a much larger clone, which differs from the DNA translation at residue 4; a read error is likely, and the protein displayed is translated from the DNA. This CDR3 reads CALRERSFPKTQVLLGECRANDKLIF. CDR3 sequence (DNA): TGTGCTCTTAGGGAACGATCCTTCCCAAAGACCCAAGTGTTACTGGGGGAATGTCGAGCGAACGATAAACTCATCTTT. The rearrangement joins TRDV1 to TRDJ1; 9 nucleotides agree with TRDD3. TCRdb gives no J gene; it was assigned here by matching the DNA to germline. CDR1 and CDR2 from the germline V gene are TSWWSYY and QGS. The CDR3 loop spans 26 amino acids.

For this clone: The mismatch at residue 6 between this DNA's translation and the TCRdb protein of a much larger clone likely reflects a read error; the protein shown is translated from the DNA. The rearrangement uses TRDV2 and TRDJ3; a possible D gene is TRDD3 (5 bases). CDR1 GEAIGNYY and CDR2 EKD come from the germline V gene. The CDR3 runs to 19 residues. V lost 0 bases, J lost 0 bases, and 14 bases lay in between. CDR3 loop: CACDTPGGRSSWDTRQMFF. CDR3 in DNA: TGTGCCTGTGACACCCCGGGGGGTCGAAGCTCCTGGGACACCCGACAGATGTTTTTC.

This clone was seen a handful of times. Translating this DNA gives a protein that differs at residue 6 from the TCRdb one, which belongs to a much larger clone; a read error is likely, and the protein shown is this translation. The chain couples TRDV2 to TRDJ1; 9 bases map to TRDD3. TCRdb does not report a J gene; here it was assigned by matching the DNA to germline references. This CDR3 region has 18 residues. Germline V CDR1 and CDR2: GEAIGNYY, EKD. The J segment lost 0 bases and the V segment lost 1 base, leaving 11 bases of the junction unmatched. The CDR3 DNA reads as TGTGCCTGTGACACTGTCCTACGTACTGGGGGAGACACCGATAAACTCATCTTT. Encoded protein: CACDTVLRTGGDTDKLIF.

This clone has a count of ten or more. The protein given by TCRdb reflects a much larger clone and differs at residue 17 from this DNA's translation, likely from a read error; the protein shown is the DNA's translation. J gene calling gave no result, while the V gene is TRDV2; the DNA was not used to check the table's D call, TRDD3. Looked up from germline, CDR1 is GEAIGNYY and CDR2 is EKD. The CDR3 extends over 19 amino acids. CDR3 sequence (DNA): TGTGCCTGTGTGGGCACTTGGAAAGGAATCTCACTCCACACCGATAAACCCATCTTT. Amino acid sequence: CACVGTWKGISLHTDKPIF.

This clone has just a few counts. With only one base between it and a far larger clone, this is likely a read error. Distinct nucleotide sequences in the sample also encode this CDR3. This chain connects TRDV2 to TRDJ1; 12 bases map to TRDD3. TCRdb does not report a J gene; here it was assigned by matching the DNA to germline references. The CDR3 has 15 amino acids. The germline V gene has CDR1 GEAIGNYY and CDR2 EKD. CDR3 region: CACDTLGDTDDKLIF. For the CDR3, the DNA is TGTGCTTGTGACACTCTGGGGGATACGGACGATAAACTCATCTTT.

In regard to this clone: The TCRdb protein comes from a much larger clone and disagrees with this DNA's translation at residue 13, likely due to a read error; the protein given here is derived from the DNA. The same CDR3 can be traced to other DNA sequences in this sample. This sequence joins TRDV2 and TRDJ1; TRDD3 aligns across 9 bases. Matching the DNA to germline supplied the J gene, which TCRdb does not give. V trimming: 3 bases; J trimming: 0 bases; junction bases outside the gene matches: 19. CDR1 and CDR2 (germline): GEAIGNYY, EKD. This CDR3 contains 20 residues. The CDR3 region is CACDSPPGDTNASYTDKLIF. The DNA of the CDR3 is TGTGCCTGTGACTCCCCCCCGGGGGATACAAACGCTTCCTACACCGATAAACTCATCTTT.

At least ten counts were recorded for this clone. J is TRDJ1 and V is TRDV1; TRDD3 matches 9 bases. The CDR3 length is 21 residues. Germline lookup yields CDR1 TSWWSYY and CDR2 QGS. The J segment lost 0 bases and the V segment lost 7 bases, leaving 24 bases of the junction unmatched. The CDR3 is CALARPLHPTGGGPYTDKLIF. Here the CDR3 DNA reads TGTGCTCTTGCACGTCCTCTCCACCCCACTGGGGGAGGACCGTACACCGATAAACTCATCTTT.

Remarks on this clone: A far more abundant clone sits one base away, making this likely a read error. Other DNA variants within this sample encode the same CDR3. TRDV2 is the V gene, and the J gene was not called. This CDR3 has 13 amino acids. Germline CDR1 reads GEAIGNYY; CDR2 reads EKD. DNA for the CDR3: TGTGCCTGTGACACCGGACGACCCGATAAACTAATCTTT. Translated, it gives CACDTGRPDKLIF.

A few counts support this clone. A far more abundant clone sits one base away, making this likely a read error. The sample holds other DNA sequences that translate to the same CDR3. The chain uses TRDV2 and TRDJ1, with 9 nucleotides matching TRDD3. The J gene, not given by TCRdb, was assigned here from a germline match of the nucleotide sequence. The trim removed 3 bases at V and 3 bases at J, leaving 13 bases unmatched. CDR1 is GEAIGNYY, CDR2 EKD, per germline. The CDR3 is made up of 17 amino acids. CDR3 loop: CACDPSRTGGYPDKLIF. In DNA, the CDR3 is TGTGCCTGTGACCCATCACGTACGGGGGGATACCCCGATAAACTCATCTTT.

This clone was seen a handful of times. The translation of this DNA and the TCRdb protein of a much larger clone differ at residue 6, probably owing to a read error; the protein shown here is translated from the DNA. The CDR3 nucleotides read TGTGCCTGTGACACCGCGCGGTTGGGGGATACGCAGTCCACCGATAAACTCATCTTT. Its protein product is CACDTARLGDTQSTDKLIF. The V gene is TRDV2, the J gene TRDJ1, with 11 bases identical to TRDD3. The J gene comes from matching the DNA to germline here; TCRdb lacks it. With V trimmed by 0 bases and J by 1 base, 12 bases remained unmatched. Germline lookup yields CDR1 GEAIGNYY and CDR2 EKD. CDR3 length equals 19 residues.

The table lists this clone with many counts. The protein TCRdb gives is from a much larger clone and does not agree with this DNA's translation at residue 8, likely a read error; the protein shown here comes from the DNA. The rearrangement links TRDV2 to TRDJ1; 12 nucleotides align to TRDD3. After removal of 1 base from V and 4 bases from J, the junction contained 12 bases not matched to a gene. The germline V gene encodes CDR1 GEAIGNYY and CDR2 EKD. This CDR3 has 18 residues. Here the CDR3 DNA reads TGTGCCTGTGACACTTCTCCGGCCTGGGGGATACGCAGCGATAAACTCATCTTT. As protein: CACDTSPAWGIRSDKLIF.

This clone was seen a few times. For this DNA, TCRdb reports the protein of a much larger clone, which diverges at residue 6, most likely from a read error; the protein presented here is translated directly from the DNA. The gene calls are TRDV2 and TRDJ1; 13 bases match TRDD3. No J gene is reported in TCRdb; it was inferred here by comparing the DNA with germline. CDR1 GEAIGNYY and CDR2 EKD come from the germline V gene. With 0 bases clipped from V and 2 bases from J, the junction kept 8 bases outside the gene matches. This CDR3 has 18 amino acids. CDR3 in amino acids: CACDTFLLGDTKTDKLIF. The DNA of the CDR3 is TGTGCCTGTGACACCTTCTTACTGGGGGATACGAAGACCGATAAACTCATCTTT.

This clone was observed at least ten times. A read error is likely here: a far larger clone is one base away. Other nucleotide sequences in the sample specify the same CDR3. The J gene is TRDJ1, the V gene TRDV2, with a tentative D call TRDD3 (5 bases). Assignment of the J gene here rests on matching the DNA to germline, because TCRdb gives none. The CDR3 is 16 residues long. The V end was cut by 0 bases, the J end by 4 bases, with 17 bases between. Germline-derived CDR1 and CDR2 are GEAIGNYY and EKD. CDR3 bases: TGTGCCTGTGACACCGTGTCCCGTACTGGAGACGATAAACTCATCTTT. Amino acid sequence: CACDTVSRTGDDKLIF.

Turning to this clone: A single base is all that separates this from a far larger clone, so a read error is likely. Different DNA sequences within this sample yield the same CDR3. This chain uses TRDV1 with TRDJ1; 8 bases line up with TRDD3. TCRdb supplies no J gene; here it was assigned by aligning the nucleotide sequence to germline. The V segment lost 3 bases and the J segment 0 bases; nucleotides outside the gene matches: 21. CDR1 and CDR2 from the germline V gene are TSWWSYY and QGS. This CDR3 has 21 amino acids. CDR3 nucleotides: TGTGCTCTTGGGGAGCGGCCCTTTTTCCCACTTTTACTGGGGGACACCGATAAACTCATCTTT. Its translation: CALGERPFFPLLLGDTDKLIF.

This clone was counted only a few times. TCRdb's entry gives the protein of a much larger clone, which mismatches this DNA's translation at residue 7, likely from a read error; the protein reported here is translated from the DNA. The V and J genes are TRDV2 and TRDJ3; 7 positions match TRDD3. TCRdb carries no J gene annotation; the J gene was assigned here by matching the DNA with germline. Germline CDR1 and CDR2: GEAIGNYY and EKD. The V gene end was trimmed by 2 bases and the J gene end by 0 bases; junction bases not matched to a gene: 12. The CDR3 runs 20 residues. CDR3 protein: CACDSLGGTLSSWDTRQMFF. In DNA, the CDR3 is TGTGCCTGTGACAGTCTGGGGGGGACCCTCAGCTCCTGGGACACCCGACAGATGTTTTTC.

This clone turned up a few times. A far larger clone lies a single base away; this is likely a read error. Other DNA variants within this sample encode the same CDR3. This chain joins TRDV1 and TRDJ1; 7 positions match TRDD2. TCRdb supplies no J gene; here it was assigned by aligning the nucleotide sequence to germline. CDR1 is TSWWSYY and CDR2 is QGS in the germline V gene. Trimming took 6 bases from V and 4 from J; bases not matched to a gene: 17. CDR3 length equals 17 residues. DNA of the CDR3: TGTGCTCTTGGACTATTTCCTACAGGGCGTACGAACGATAAACTCATCTTT. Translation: CALGLFPTGRTNDKLIF.

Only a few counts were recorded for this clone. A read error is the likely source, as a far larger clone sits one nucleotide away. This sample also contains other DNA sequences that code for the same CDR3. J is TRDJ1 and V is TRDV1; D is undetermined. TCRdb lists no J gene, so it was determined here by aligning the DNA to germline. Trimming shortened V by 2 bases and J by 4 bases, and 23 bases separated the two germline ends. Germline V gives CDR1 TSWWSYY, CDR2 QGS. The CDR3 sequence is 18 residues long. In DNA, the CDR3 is TGTGCTCTTGGGGAAAGATTTCCCACGACCGGGTCTCGCGATAAACTCATCTTT. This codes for CALGERFPTTGSRDKLIF.

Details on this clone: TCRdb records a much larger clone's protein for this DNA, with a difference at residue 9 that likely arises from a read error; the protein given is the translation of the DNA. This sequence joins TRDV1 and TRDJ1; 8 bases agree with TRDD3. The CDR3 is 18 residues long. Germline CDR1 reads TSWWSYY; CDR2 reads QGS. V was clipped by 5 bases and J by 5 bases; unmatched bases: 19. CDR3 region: CALGTLPGVGGWRDKLIF. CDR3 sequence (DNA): TGTGCTCTTGGGACACTTCCGGGAGTTGGGGGATGGAGGGATAAACTCATCTTT.